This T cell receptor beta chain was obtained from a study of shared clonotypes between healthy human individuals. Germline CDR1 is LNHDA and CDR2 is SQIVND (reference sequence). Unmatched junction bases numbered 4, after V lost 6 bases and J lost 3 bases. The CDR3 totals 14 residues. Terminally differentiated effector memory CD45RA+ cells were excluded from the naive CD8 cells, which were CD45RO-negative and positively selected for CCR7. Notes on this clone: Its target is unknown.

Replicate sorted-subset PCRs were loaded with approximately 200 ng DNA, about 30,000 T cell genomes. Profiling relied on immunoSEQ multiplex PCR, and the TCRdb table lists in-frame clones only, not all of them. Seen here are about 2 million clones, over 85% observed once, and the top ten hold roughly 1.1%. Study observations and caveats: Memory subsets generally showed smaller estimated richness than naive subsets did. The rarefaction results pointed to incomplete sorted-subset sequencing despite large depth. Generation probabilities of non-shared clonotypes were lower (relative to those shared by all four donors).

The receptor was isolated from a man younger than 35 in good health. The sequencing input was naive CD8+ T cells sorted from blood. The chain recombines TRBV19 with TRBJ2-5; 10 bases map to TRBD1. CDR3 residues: CASSWGTGEETQYF. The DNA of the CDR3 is TGTGCCAGTAGCTGGGGGACAGGGGAAGAGACCCAGTACTTC.